The rows below give T cell receptor beta chains drawn from one sample of a study of blood T cell repertoires in COVID-19. Sequenced by immunoSEQ multiplex PCR; TCRdb stores in-frame clones only, minus some. The table includes 250,000 or so clones, roughly 88% detected once. The sequenced material came from PBMCs or T cells enriched from blood (not recorded which). These receptors were taken from a woman in her twenties or thirties who had been exposed to COVID-19. Each CDR3 is given with its conserved first and last residue. Each record gives: V gene, J gene, clone size, D gene, CDR3 protein, CDR3 DNA. A D gene is named only where the DNA matches it firmly. Expanded clones are given a class, and other clones once, few, many or no size at all.

TRBV6-1,TRBJ2-5,-,-,CASSDRGRKTQYF,TGTGCCAGCAGTGATCGGGGGAGGAAGACCCAGTACTTC
TRBV19,TRBJ1-1,-,TRBD1,CASTKDRTNTEAFF,TGTGCCAGTACCAAGGACAGGACGAACACTGAAGCTTTCTTT
TRBV6-5,TRBJ1-1,-,-,CASGIQGRTEAFF,TGTGCCAGCGGTATACAGGGTAGGACTGAAGCTTTCTTT
TRBV12-3/TRBV12-4,TRBJ1-2,-,-,CASSLTGYGYTF,TGTGCCAGCAGTTTGACAGGCTATGGCTACACCTTC
TRBV19,TRBJ2-1,-,-,CASSPRQVYNEQFF,TGTGCCAGTAGTCCTCGACAGGTTTACAATGAGCAGTTCTTC
TRBV30,TRBJ2-1,-,-,CAWSADLAEEQFF,TGTGCCTGGAGTGCCGACCTAGCAGAGGAGCAGTTCTTC
TRBV5-1,TRBJ2-7,-,TRBD2,CASSLAGGGDYEQYF,TGCGCCAGCAGCTTGGCTGGGGGAGGGGACTACGAGCAGTACTTC
TRBV9,TRBJ1-3,-,-,CASSVGPSRDSGNTIYF,TGTGCCAGCAGCGTAGGCCCTTCACGGGACTCTGGAAACACCATATATTTT
TRBV7-2,TRBJ2-5,-,TRBD2,CASSYTSVGGGTQYF,TGTGCCAGCAGCTATACTAGCGTGGGTGGGGGGACCCAGTACTTC
TRBV19,TRBJ1-2,few,TRBD1,CASIPGQGLGGYTF,TGTGCCAGTATACCGGGACAGGGGCTGGGTGGCTACACCTTC
TRBV3-1/TRBV3-2,TRBJ1-5,-,-,CASSQDTRDQPQHF,TGTGCCAGCAGCCAAGATACCCGAGATCAGCCCCAGCATTTT
TRBV4-1,TRBJ2-5,-,TRBD1,CASSQVGTVEQTQYF,TGCGCCAGCAGCCAAGTAGGGACAGTCGAGCAGACCCAGTACTTC
TRBV28,TRBJ2-1,-,-,CASTQASSPNEQFF,TGTGCCAGCACACAGGCTAGTTCCCCTAATGAGCAGTTCTTC
TRBV7-9,TRBJ1-4,-,-,CASSFAGALEKLFF,TGTGCCAGCAGCTTCGCAGGGGCCCTTGAAAAACTGTTTTTT
TRBV6-6,TRBJ1-1,-,-,CASSSTSLPSTEAFF,TGTGCCAGCAGCTCAACTTCTTTGCCCTCCACTGAAGCTTTCTTT
TRBV11-2,TRBJ2-6,-,-,CASSLSGGSGANVLTF,TGTGCCAGCTCCTTGTCCGGGGGCTCTGGGGCCAACGTCCTGACTTTC
TRBV10-1,TRBJ2-3,-,TRBD2,CASSPGLAGGGTDTQYF,TGCGCCAGCAGCCCGGGACTAGCGGGAGGCGGCACAGATACGCAGTATTTT
TRBV3-1/TRBV3-2,TRBJ1-1,-,TRBD1,CASSQHVDRITMNTEAFF,TGTGCCAGCAGCCAGCACGTGGACAGGATCACTATGAACACTGAAGCTTTCTTT
TRBV5-6,TRBJ1-5,-,TRBD1,CASSLGGTDNQPQHF,TGTGCCAGCAGCTTGGGGGGGACAGATAATCAGCCCCAGCATTTT
TRBV9,TRBJ2-7,-,-,CASSVAAGWEQYF,TGTGCCAGCAGCGTAGCGGCAGGGTGGGAGCAGTACTTC
TRBV12-5,TRBJ2-2,-,-,CASGLGRFTGELFF,TGTGCTAGTGGTTTGGGGCGGTTCACCGGGGAGCTGTTTTTT
TRBV10-3,TRBJ2-1,-,TRBD2,CAIREREGLEQFF,TGTGCCATCAGAGAGCGGGAGGGCCTTGAGCAGTTCTTC
TRBV5-4,TRBJ2-1,-,TRBD2,CASSKAQPGLAAVEQFF,TGTGCCAGCAGTAAAGCACAACCGGGACTAGCGGCGGTTGAGCAGTTCTTC
TRBV29-1,TRBJ2-5,-,TRBD1,CSVEGGAATQYF,TGCAGCGTCGAAGGGGGCGCGGCGACCCAGTACTTC
TRBV6-4,TRBJ2-2,once,-,CASSAGFSGNTGELFF,TGTGCCAGCAGTGCGGGGTTTTCGGGGAACACCGGGGAGCTGTTTTTT
TRBV27,TRBJ2-3,-,TRBD1,CASSFLVGTGVSPTDTQYF,TGTGCCAGCAGTTTCCTGGTCGGGACAGGGGTCTCCCCCACAGATACGCAGTATTTT
TRBV7-9,TRBJ2-7,-,TRBD1,CASSVGQGSSYEQYF,TGTGCCAGCAGCGTTGGACAGGGAAGCTCCTACGAGCAGTACTTC
TRBV7-3,TRBJ2-1,once,TRBD2,CASSLRAGLAYNEQFF,TGTGCCAGCAGCTTAAGGGCCGGACTAGCATACAATGAGCAGTTCTTC
TRBV14,TRBJ2-1,-,-,CASSPSGGRHEQFF,TGTGCCAGCAGCCCGTCGGGTGGGAGGCACGAGCAGTTCTTC
TRBV12-5,TRBJ1-2,-,TRBD1,CASGLGGDRDHGYTF,TGTGCTAGTGGTTTGGGGGGAGACAGGGATCATGGCTACACCTTC
TRBV7-9,TRBJ2-7,-,-,CASRKTTGPYEQYF,TGTGCCAGCAGGAAAACTACAGGGCCCTACGAGCAGTACTTC
TRBV19,TRBJ1-1,-,-,CASSILGDTEAFF,TGTGCCAGTAGTATTTTAGGGGACACTGAAGCTTTCTTT
TRBV5-5,TRBJ2-7,-,-,CASSDGSSYEQYF,TGTGCCAGCAGCGACGGGAGCTCCTACGAGCAGTACTTC
TRBV27,TRBJ2-2,-,TRBD1,CASSLRRTGGGPGELFF,TGTGCCAGCAGTTTACGACGGACAGGGGGTGGGCCCGGGGAGCTGTTTTTT
TRBV7-9,TRBJ2-2,-,-,CASSSLTGTLNTGELFF,TGTGCCAGCAGCTCCCTAACCGGGACTTTGAACACCGGGGAGCTGTTTTTT
TRBV5-6,TRBJ1-4,-,-,CASSWGANEKLFF,TGTGCCAGCAGCTGGGGAGCTAATGAAAAACTGTTTTTT
TRBV4-1,TRBJ2-1,-,-,CASSQVWRGRVYNEQFF,TGCGCCAGCAGCCAGGTATGGCGTGGGAGAGTTTACAATGAGCAGTTCTTC
TRBV3-1/TRBV3-2,TRBJ2-7,-,-,CASSQGLGGSYEQYF,TGTGCCAGCAGCCAAGGTCTGGGGGGCTCCTACGAGCAGTACTTC
TRBV5-6,TRBJ1-2,few,-,CASSLSTATYGYTF,TGTGCCAGCAGCTTGTCTACAGCCACCTATGGCTACACCTTC
TRBV7-2,TRBJ2-1,few,TRBD1,CASSLTGEQFF,TGTGCCAGCAGCTTGACAGGGGAGCAGTTCTTC
TRBV27,TRBJ2-7,once,TRBD1,CASSSRMGTGTHEQYF,TGTGCCAGCAGTTCCCGGATGGGGACAGGGACACACGAGCAGTACTTC
TRBV5-4,TRBJ2-3,-,-,CASSLAQARRDTQYF,TGTGCCAGCAGCTTGGCTCAAGCCCGCCGGGATACGCAGTATTTT
TRBV11-3,TRBJ2-7,-,-,CASSLGHGGLYEQYF,TGTGCCAGCAGCTTAGGCCACGGGGGGCTCTACGAGCAGTACTTC
TRBV10-1,TRBJ2-1,-,-,CASSESAGQTNEQFF,TGCGCCAGCAGTGAGTCGGCGGGGCAAACGAATGAGCAGTTCTTC
TRBV6-5,TRBJ1-1,-,-,CASSYSRGIYTEAFF,TGTGCCAGCAGTTACTCGCGGGGGATCTACACTGAAGCTTTCTTT
TRBV7-2,TRBJ2-5,few,TRBD2,CASSISGRGKTQYF,TGTGCCAGCAGCATTAGCGGGAGGGGAAAGACCCAGTACTTC
TRBV14,TRBJ2-7,once,-,CASSTNRALSYEQYF,TGTGCCAGCAGCACTAACAGGGCCCTTTCCTACGAGCAGTACTTC
TRBV7-6,TRBJ1-6,-,TRBD1,CASSFSGQSNSPLHF,TGTGCCAGCAGCTTCTCGGGACAGTCGAATTCACCCCTCCACTTT
TRBV3-1/TRBV3-2,TRBJ1-1,-,-,CASSQVTGMGAFF,TGTGCCAGCAGCCAAGTTACAGGGATGGGAGCTTTCTTT
TRBV5-1,TRBJ2-2,-,TRBD2,CASSFSSGRGIGELFF,TGCGCCAGCAGCTTCTCTAGCGGGAGGGGTATCGGGGAGCTGTTTTTT